Each of the 8 T cell receptor beta chains below was sequenced from the same sample in a study of blood T cell repertoires in COVID-19. Data came from immunoSEQ multiplex PCR; TCRdb stores just in-frame clones and leaves some out. The sample yields around 180,000 clones, about 85% seen once. The sample comprised peripheral blood. Source of these receptors: an elderly man with COVID-19, enrolled during active disease.

The chain links TRBV2 to TRBJ1-1; no reliable D call. Trimming stripped 6 bases from V and 6 bases from J, with 17 bases between. CDR3 length equals 14 residues. The germline gives CDR1 SNHLY, CDR2 FYNNEI. The CDR3 sequence: CASSIFQVIPEAFF. In nucleotides, the CDR3 is TGTGCCAGCAGCATATTCCAGGTTATCCCTGAAGCTTTCTTT.

V is TRBV4-1 and J is TRBJ2-5, with unresolved D. V was pared by 0 bases and J by 10 bases, with 21 bases between. Looked up from germline, CDR1 is MGHRA and CDR2 is YSYEKL. The CDR3 consists of 16 residues. The CDR3 region has the DNA TGCGCCAGCAGCCAAGAAAGTATGCGGAACACCCTTAACCAGTACTTC. It encodes CASSQESMRNTLNQYF.

This chain links TRBV9 with TRBJ1-2; 7 bases align to TRBD1. The V and J ends lost 4 bases and 5 bases, in that order; junction bases with no gene match: 8. Germline V gene lookup returns CDR1 SGDLS and CDR2 YYNGEE. The CDR3 loop spans 14 amino acids. The chain's CDR3 is CASSPSRTGYGYTF. The DNA for the CDR3 is TGTGCCAGCAGCCCCTCACGGACAGGATATGGCTACACCTTC.

The V and J genes are TRBV6-5 and TRBJ2-7; TRBD2 is a possible D gene (6 bases). CDR3 length: 15 amino acids. V dropped 6 bases and J dropped 0 bases, with 15 bases sitting between them. Germline CDR1 and CDR2: MNHEY and SVGAGI. As DNA, the CDR3 is TGTGCCAGCAGAAAATACTGGGGAGGCTCCTACGAGCAGTACTTC. Translated: CASRKYWGGSYEQYF.

This clone was detected only once. The chain is built from TRBV9 and TRBJ2-5, with D tentatively TRBD2 (5 bases). Trimming shortened V by 3 bases and J by 2 bases, and 14 bases separated the two germline ends. The CDR3 length is 15 residues. In germline, CDR1 is SGDLS, CDR2 YYNGEE. The DNA for the CDR3 is TGTGCCAGCAGCGCCAATGGAGGTTTTCAAGAGACCCAGTACTTC. Translated: CASSANGGFQETQYF.

Here the CDR3 reads CASSLGLTGDGYEQYF. Written as DNA, the CDR3 is TGCGCCAGCAGCTTGGGCTTAACGGGGGACGGCTACGAGCAGTACTTC. The V call is TRBV5-1, the J call TRBJ2-7, with D perhaps TRBD2 (6 bases). The CDR3 runs 16 residues. Germline CDR1 SGHRS, CDR2 YFSETQ. V gave up 0 bases and J gave up 3 bases, with 16 bases separating them.

This sequence joins TRBV18 and TRBJ1-1; no clear D gene. V shed 3 bases and J shed 0 bases, with 5 bases lying between them. The CDR3 contains 13 residues. From germline, CDR1 is KGHSH and CDR2 LQKENI. CDR3 loop: CASSPRMNTEAFF. The CDR3 DNA is TGTGCCAGCTCACCGAGAATGAACACTGAAGCTTTCTTT. Using reference TRBV18 and TRBJ1-1 for the parts outside the CDR3, the full variable domain is NAGVMQNPRHLVRRRGQEARLRCSPMKGHSHVYWYRQLPEEGLKFMVYLQKENIIDESGMPKERFSAEFPKEGPSILRIQQVVRGDSAAYFCASSPRMNTEAFFGQGTRLTVV.

In DNA form, the CDR3 reads TGTGCCAGCAGCGTCCGGGACTCCTACACAGATACGCAGTATTTT. Protein: CASSVRDSYTDTQYF. The gene calls are TRBV11-3 and TRBJ2-3; D might be TRBD2 (6 bases). The V end was cut by 5 bases, the J end by 2 bases, with 14 bases between. The CDR3 has 15 residues. Germline V gene sequence: CDR1 SGHNT, CDR2 YENEEA.